A single T cell receptor (beta chain) is shown here with its context. Its antigen is still unknown. Germline CDR1 and CDR2: SGHNT and YYREEE (reference sequence). V was pared by 5 bases and J by 7 bases, with 7 bases between. There are 11 residues in the CDR3. The data stem from a study of graft-versus-host responses after intestinal transplantation. Overall study: Anti-thymocyte globulin induction, then tacrolimus and steroids for around 3 years, went to all recipients. General study findings and limits: Researchers found GvH clones in recipient marrow, and some showed up first in ileum or blood.

Sequencing used immunoSEQ multiplex PCR; TCRdb keeps in-frame clones, though not all of them. Of more than 95,000 clones listed, 90% were seen once; the top ten hold about 0.18%. The sequence was obtained from a human donor who received an intestinal transplant. This sample comprised unstimulated CD4+ T cells sorted from spleen or lymph node cells, obtained before intestinal transplant. The chain carries TRBV5-4 and TRBJ2-1; D is unresolved. CDR3 in amino acids: CASRWRNEQFF. The CDR3 DNA reads TGTGCCAGCAGATGGAGAAATGAGCAGTTCTTC.